This T cell receptor (beta chain) came from a study of PD-1 blockade in classical Hodgkin lymphoma. Overall study context: Administration of nivolumab to patients was at 3 mg/kg intravenously every 2 weeks. Points from the study as a whole: Complete responders' baseline diversity resembled that of newly diagnosed patients. Unlike CD8+ TCR diversity, which did not rise significantly by C4D1, CD4+ TCR diversity did. Compared with healthy donors, newly diagnosed patients reportedly showed lower baseline TCR diversity.

Trimming took 4 bases from V and 8 from J; bases not matched to a gene: 7. In germline, CDR1 is SGHTA, CDR2 FQGTGA. There are 14 residues in the CDR3. On this clone: Its specificity is not known.

With no exception, relapse followed autologous stem cell transplantation in all patients, and brentuximab vedotin exposure varied. Clones were sequenced by immunoSEQ multiplex PCR, and TCRdb holds only the in-frame ones, with some missing. Here the sample spans some 38,000 clones, around 80% being singletons. This chain joins TRBV7-3 and TRBJ2-3, with 9 bases fitting TRBD1. This specimen was peripheral blood mononuclear cells (PBMCs), taken before the second cycle of nivolumab. This receptor was taken from a human donor with classical Hodgkin lymphoma. In DNA form, the CDR3 reads TGTGCCAGCAGCTCCCCTCGACAGGGGGGTACGCAGTATTTT. It codes for CASSSPRQGGTQYF.